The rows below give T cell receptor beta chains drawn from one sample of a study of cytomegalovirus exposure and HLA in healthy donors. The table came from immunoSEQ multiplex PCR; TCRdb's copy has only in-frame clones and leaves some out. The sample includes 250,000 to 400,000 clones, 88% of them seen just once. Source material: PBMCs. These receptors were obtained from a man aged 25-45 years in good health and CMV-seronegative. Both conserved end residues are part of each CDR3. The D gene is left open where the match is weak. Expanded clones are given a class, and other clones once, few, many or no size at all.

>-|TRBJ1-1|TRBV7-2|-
CASSLGGRNRHTEAFF
TGTGCCAGCAGCTTAGGCGGGCGAAACCGTCACACTGAAGCTTTCTTT
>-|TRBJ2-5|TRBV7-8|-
CASSLVGRETQYF
TGTGCCAGCAGCCTGGTGGGGCGAGAGACCCAGTACTTC
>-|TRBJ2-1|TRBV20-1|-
CSALGIEQFF
TGCAGTGCTCTGGGCATTGAGCAGTTCTTC
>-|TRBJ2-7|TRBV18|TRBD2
CASRPAGLADPQYF
TGTGCCAGCCGACCCGCAGGACTAGCGGACCCGCAGTACTTC
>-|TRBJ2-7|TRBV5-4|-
CASSFSMSSYEQYF
TGTGCCAGCAGCTTTAGTATGAGCTCCTACGAGCAGTACTTC
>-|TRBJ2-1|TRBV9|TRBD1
CASSVGQGVIGEQFF
TGTGCCAGCAGCGTAGGACAGGGGGTAATAGGTGAGCAGTTCTTC
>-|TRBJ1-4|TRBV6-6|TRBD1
CASSYEGQFNEKLFF
TGTGCCAGCAGTTACGAGGGACAGTTTAATGAAAAACTGTTTTTT
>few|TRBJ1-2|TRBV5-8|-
CASSLVGVGYGYTF
TGTGCCAGCAGCTTGGTAGGGGTGGGCTATGGCTACACCTTC
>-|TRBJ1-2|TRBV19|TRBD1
CASRQGAYGYTF
TGTGCCAGCAGACAGGGGGCCTATGGCTACACCTTC
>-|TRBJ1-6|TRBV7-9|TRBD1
CASSSRTGGENSPLHF
TGTGCCAGCAGCTCTAGGACAGGGGGCGAAAATTCACCCCTCCACTTT
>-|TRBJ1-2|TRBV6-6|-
CASSTTGDYGYTF
TGTGCCAGCAGCACTACCGGAGACTATGGCTACACCTTC
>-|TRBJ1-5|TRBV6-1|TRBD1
CASSETGTVSNQPQHF
TGTGCCAGCAGTGAAACCGGGACAGTTAGCAATCAGCCCCAGCATTTT
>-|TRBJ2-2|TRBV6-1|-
CASSGPVANTGELFF
TGTGCCAGCAGTGGTCCCGTTGCGAACACCGGGGAGCTGTTTTTT
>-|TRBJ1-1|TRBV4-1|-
CASSQDIRGNTEAFF
TGCGCCAGCAGCCAAGATATCCGGGGGAACACTGAAGCTTTCTTT
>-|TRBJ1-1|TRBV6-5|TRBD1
CASSWTGQTEAFF
TGTGCCAGCAGTTGGACAGGGCAAACTGAAGCTTTCTTT
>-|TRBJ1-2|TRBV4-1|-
CASSQPWGTRTF
TGCGCCAGCAGCCAACCTTGGGGGACTCGCACCTTC
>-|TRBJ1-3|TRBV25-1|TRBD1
CASSEGGQLRSGNTIYF
TGTGCCAGCAGTGAGGGGGGACAGCTTCGCTCTGGAAACACCATATATTTT
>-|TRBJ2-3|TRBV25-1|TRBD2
CASSASGGWTDTQYF
TGTGCCAGCAGTGCCAGCGGGGGGTGGACAGATACGCAGTATTTT
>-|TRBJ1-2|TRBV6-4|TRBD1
CASSPGGNYGYTF
TGTGCCAGCTCCCCAGGGGGGAACTATGGCTACACCTTC
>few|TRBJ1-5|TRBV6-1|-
CASSESRDQPQHF
TGTGCCAGCAGTGAATCGAGGGATCAGCCCCAGCATTTT
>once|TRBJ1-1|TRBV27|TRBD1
CASSPRTGLVNTEAFF
TGTGCCAGCAGTCCGCGGACAGGGTTGGTGAACACTGAAGCTTTCTTT
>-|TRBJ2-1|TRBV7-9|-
CASSLRRGINEQFF
TGTGCCAGCAGCTTACGTAGAGGGATCAATGAGCAGTTCTTC